This T cell receptor (beta chain) was found in a study of regulatory T cells in long-lasting Graves disease. The study's findings and limits: Persistent cases favored TRBV28, TRBJ1-2 and TRBJ2-5. Among the persistent patients, fewer than 3,000 public clonotypes were shared, more than the 850 to 1,000 shared among new patients.

A remark on this clonotype: The antigen is undetermined. A much larger clone lies a single base off, so this may be a read error.

Arm-PCR of CDR3 regions and iRepertoire HTBI primers were used to build TCR beta libraries. TCRdb re-derived calls from the multiplex PCR reads in MiXCR, one entry per CDR3 protein. Counted here are roughly 430,000 distinct CDR3 sequences, roughly 17% occurring once; the ten biggest clones make up around 11%. The CDR3 sequence is 14 residues long. The V gene's germline CDR1 is SNHLY and CDR2 FYNNEI. Trimming stripped 6 bases from V and 0 bases from J, with 9 bases between. The time point denotes: newly diagnosed GD, antithyroid drugs for less than 3 months. PBMC-extracted RNA yielded the TCR library. These data were also reused for a study on T cells in Graves' hyperthyroidism and ophthalmopathy. That report adds: Patients were aged 18 to 65, had disease duration under 2 months, and had newly diagnosed hyperthyroidism. From stable hyperthyroidism, ophthalmopathy was separated by a 13 V-J model.

Sample: peripheral blood mononuclear cells (PBMCs), taken at new diagnosis, from a patient treated with antithyroid drugs. This receptor was identified in a woman in her twenties or thirties with Graves disease. The genes are TRBV2 and TRBJ2-1; D is ambiguous. CDR3 DNA: TGTGCCAGCAGGTACCTTGGCTCCTACAATGAGCAGTTCTTC. It yields the protein CASRYLGSYNEQFF.